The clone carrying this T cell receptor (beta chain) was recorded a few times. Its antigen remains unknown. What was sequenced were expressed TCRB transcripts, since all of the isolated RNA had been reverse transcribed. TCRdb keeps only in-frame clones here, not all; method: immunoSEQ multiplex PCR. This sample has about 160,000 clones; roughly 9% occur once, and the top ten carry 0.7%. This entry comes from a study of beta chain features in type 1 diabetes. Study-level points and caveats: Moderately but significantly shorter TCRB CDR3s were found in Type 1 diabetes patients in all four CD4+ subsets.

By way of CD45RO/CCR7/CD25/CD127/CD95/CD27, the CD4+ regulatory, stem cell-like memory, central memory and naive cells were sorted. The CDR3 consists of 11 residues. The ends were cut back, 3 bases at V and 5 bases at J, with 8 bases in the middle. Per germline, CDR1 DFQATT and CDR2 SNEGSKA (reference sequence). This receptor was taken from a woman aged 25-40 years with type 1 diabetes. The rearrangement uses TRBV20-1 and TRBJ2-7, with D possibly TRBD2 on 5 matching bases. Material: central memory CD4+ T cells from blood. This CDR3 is CSASRGDEQYF. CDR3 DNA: TGCAGTGCTAGTCGGGGAGACGAGCAGTACTTC.